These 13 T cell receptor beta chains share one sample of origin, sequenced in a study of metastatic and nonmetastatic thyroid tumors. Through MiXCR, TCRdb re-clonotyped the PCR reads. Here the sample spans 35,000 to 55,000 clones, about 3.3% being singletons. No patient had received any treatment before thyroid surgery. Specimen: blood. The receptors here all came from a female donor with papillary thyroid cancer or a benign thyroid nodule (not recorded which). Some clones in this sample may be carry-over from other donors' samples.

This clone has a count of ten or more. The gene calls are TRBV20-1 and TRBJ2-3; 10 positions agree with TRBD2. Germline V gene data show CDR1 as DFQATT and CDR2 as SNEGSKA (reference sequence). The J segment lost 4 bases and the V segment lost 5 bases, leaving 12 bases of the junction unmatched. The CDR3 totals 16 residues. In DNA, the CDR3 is TGCAGTGCTCGGCATATAGCGGGAGGTCAAGCAGATACGCAGTATTTT. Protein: CSARHIAGGQADTQYF.

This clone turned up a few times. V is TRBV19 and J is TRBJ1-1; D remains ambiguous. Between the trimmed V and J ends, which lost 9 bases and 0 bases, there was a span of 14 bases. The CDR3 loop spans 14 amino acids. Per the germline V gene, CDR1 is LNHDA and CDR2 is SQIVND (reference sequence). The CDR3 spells CASSLPWVNTEAFF. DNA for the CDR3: TGTGCCAGCAGTTTACCTTGGGTGAACACTGAAGCTTTCTTT.

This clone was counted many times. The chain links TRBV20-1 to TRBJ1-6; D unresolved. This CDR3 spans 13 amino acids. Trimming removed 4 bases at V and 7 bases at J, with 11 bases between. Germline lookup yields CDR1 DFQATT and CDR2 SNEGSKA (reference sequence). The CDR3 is CSAIRTGNSPLHF. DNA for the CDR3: TGCAGTGCTATCCGGACGGGAAATTCACCCCTCCACTTT.

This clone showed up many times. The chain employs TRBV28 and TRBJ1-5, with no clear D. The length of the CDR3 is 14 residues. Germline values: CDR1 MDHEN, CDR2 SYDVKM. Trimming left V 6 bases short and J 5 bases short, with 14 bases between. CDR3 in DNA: TGTGCCAGCAGCCCGGGCCCCTCGTATCAGCCCCAGCATTTT. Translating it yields CASSPGPSYQPQHF.

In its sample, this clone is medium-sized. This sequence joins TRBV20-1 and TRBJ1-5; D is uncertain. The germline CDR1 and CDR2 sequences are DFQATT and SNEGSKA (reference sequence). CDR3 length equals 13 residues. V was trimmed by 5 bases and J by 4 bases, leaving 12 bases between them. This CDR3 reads CSARDPGNQPQHF. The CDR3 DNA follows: TGCAGTGCTCGTGACCCGGGAAATCAGCCCCAGCATTTT.

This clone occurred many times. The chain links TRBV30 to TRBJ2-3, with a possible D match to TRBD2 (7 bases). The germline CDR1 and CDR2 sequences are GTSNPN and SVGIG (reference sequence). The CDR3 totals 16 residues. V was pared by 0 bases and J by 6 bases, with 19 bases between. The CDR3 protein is CAWSVRRGGSGDTQYF. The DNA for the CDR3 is TGTGCCTGGAGTGTAAGGAGGGGGGGGAGCGGGGATACGCAGTATTTT. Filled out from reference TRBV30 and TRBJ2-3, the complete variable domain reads SQTIHQWPATLVQPVGSPLSLECTVEGTSNPNLYWYRQAAGRGLQLLFYSVGIGQISSEVPQNLSASRPQDRQFILSSKKLLLSDSGFYLCAWSVRRGGSGDTQYFGPGTRLTVL.

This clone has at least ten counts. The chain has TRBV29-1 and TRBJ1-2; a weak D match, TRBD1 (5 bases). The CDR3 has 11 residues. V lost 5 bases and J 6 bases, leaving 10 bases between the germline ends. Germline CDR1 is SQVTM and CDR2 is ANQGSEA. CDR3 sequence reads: CSVSRGDGYTF. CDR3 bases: TGCAGCGTTTCCCGAGGGGATGGCTACACCTTC.

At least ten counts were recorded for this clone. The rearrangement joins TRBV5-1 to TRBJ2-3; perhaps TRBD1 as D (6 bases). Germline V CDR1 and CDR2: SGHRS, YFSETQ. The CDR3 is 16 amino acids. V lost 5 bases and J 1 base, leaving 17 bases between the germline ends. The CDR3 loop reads CASRPEGYRGTDTQYF. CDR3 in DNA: TGCGCCAGCAGACCTGAGGGCTACAGGGGCACAGATACGCAGTATTTT.

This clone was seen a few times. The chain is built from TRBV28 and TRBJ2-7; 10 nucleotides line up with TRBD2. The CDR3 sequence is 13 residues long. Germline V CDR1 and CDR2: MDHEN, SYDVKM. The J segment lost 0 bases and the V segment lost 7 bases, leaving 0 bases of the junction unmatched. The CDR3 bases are TGTGCCAGCACTAGCGGGAGCTCCTACGAGCAGTACTTC. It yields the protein CASTSGSSYEQYF.

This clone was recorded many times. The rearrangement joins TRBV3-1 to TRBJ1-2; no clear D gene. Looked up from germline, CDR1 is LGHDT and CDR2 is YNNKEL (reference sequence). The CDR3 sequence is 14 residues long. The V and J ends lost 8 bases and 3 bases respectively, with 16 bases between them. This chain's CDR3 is CASSVGVGYYGYTF. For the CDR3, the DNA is TGTGCCAGCTCCGTTGGGGTGGGTTACTATGGCTACACCTTC.

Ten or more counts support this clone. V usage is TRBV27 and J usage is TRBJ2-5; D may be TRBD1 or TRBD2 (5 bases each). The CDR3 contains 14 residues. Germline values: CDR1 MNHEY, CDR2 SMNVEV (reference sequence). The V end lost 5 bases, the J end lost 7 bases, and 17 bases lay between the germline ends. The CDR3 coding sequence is TGTGCCAGCAGTCCCGGGACCAGGTGGCGGACCCAGTACTTC. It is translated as CASSPGTRWRTQYF.

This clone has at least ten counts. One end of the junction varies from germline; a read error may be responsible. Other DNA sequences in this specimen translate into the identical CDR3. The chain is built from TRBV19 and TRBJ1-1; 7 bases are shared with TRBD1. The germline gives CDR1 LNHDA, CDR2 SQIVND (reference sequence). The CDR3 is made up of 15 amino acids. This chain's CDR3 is CASSMYHRGNTEAFF. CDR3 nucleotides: TGTGCCAGCAGTATGTATCACAGGGGGAACACTGAAGCTTTCTTT.

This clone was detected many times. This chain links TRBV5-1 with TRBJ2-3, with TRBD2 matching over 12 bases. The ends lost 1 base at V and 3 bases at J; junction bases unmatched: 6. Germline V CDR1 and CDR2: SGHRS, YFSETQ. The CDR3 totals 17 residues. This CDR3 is CASSLIKTSGRTDTQYF. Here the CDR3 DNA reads TGCGCCAGCAGCTTGATCAAGACTAGCGGGAGAACAGATACGCAGTATTTT. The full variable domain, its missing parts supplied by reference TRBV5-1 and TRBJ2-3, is KAGVTQTPRYLIKTRGQQVTLSCSPISGHRSVSWYQQTPGQGLQFLFEYFSETQRNKGNFPGRFSGRQFSNSRSEMNVSTLELGDSALYLCASSLIKTSGRTDTQYFGPGTRLTVL.